These 14 T cell receptor beta chains originate from one sample sequenced in a study of blood T cell repertoires in COVID-19. Measured with immunoSEQ multiplex PCR; TCRdb has only the in-frame clones, and not every one. This table holds under 250,000 clones, about 86% found once. Sequenced sample: PBMCs or T cells enriched from blood (not recorded which). Receptors were obtained from a woman in her thirties or forties with acute COVID-19.

In this sample, this clone turned up many times. The chain uses TRBV2 and TRBJ2-5; 9 nucleotides line up with TRBD1. Germline values: CDR1 SNHLY, CDR2 FYNNEI. The J segment lost 3 bases and the V segment lost 6 bases, leaving 8 bases of the junction unmatched. CDR3 length equals 15 residues. The CDR3: CASRSTGTGKETQYF. The CDR3 DNA sequence: TGTGCCAGCAGATCCACCGGGACAGGGAAAGAGACCCAGTACTTC. Based on the CDR3 plus reference TRBV2 and TRBJ2-5, the full variable domain is EPEVTQTPSHQVTQMGQEVILRCVPISNHLYFYWYRQILGQKVEFLVSFYNNEISEKSEIFDDQFSVERPDGSNFTLKIRSTKLEDSAMYFCASRSTGTGKETQYFGPGTRLLVL.

This clone was observed a single time. V and J are TRBV10-3 and TRBJ1-2; TRBD1 aligns across 9 bases. The CDR3 sequence is 15 residues long. Looked up from germline, CDR1 is ENHRY and CDR2 is SYGVKD. With V trimmed by 4 bases and J by 8 bases, 11 bases remained unmatched. The CDR3 here is CAISVPDRGYEGYTF. The DNA of the CDR3 is TGTGCCATCAGTGTCCCAGACAGGGGGTACGAAGGCTACACCTTC.

This chain links TRBV15 with TRBJ2-7, with TRBD2 as a possible D gene (6 bases). Germline V gene data show CDR1 as LNHNV and CDR2 as YYDKDF (reference sequence). The CDR3 runs 14 residues. V was pared by 3 bases and J by 2 bases, with 11 bases between. The chain's CDR3 is CATSSGGNPYEQYF. CDR3 DNA: TGTGCCACCAGCAGTGGAGGGAACCCCTACGAGCAGTACTTC.

This rearrangement joins TRBV24-1 to TRBJ1-5; unclear D gene. V was pared by 5 bases and J by 4 bases, with 5 bases between. The CDR3 covers 12 residues. The V gene's germline CDR1 is KGHDR and CDR2 SFDVKD. The CDR3 nucleotides are TGTGCCACCAGTGGCCTAAATCAGCCCCAGCATTTT. Residues: CATSGLNQPQHF.

The rearrangement joins TRBV4-2 to TRBJ2-1; 15 positions agree with TRBD2. There are 18 residues in the CDR3. The germline CDR1 and CDR2 sequences are LGHNA and YNFKEQ. V trimming: 0 bases; J trimming: 3 bases; junction bases outside the gene matches: 3. CDR3 in amino acids: CASSQDRGLAGGYNEQFF. The DNA of the CDR3 is TGTGCCAGCAGCCAAGATCGGGGACTAGCGGGGGGCTACAATGAGCAGTTCTTC.

This chain links TRBV9 with TRBJ2-3; 8 bases align to TRBD2. The CDR3 is 16 residues long. The V segment lost 4 bases and the J segment 0 bases; nucleotides outside the gene matches: 7. Germline assignment: CDR1 SGDLS and CDR2 YYNGEE. CDR3 region: CASSPRGGPSTDTQYF. The CDR3, as DNA: TGTGCCAGCAGCCCCCGGGGGGGCCCAAGCACAGATACGCAGTATTTT.

The CDR3, as DNA: TGTGCCAGCAGCCACCAAGAGACAGCTCCTCAAGAGACCCAGTACTTC. This encodes CASSHQETAPQETQYF. The chain joins TRBV9 to TRBJ2-5; weak D call: TRBD1 (5 bases). V was cut by 4 bases and J by 2 bases, with 18 bases left in between. This CDR3 comprises 16 residues. The germline CDR1 and CDR2 sequences are SGDLS and YYNGEE.

The V call is TRBV10-3, the J call TRBJ2-5; maybe TRBD1 (7 bases). Germline CDR1 ENHRY, CDR2 SYGVKD. The length of the CDR3 is 13 residues. Trimming removed 6 bases from V and 5 bases from J, with 13 bases in between. The chain's CDR3 is CAIREGARETQYF. The DNA for the CDR3 is TGTGCCATCAGGGAGGGGGCGAGGGAGACCCAGTACTTC.

The chain links TRBV28 to TRBJ2-3; 9 bases align to TRBD2. Germline V gene sequence: CDR1 MDHEN, CDR2 SYDVKM. The CDR3 has 13 amino acids. After removal of 6 bases from V and 3 bases from J, the junction contained 1 base not matched to a gene. The CDR3 DNA reads as TGTGCCAGCAGGGGACTAGCTACAGATACGCAGTATTTT. It yields the protein CASRGLATDTQYF.

The chain recombines TRBV9 with TRBJ1-3; 7 positions agree with TRBD1. Trimming took 3 bases from V and 0 from J; bases not matched to a gene: 3. The CDR3 loop spans 15 amino acids. Germline values: CDR1 SGDLS, CDR2 YYNGEE. The CDR3 protein is CASSAGQSSGNTIYF. The CDR3 DNA sequence: TGTGCCAGCAGCGCGGGACAGAGCTCTGGAAACACCATATATTTT.

The chain uses TRBV7-6 and TRBJ2-2; D unclear. Germline assignment: CDR1 SGHVS and CDR2 FNYEAQ. V lost 4 bases and J lost 6, with 15 bases in between. This CDR3 has 15 residues. The CDR3 bases are TGTGCCAGCAGCTACGCACAGTATTCCGCCGGGGAGCTGTTTTTT. Its protein product is CASSYAQYSAGELFF.

The genes are TRBV18 and TRBJ1-2; D is possibly TRBD1 (6 bases). V was trimmed by 3 bases and J by 7 bases, leaving 15 bases between them. Germline values: CDR1 KGHSH, CDR2 LQKENI. The CDR3 sequence is 14 residues long. Here the CDR3 reads CASSPSGGAVGYTF. The CDR3 DNA is TGTGCCAGCTCACCCTCCGGGGGGGCGGTTGGCTACACCTTC.

This clone was observed a single time. This chain uses TRBV30 with TRBJ2-1; D gene ambiguous. CDR3 length equals 14 residues. CDR1 and CDR2 from the germline V gene are GTSNPN and SVGIG (reference sequence). Trimming stripped 2 bases from V and 12 bases from J, with 20 bases between. The DNA of the CDR3 is TGTGCCTGGAGTCCCCCCATCTTACCCTATGGGCAGTTCTTC. As protein: CAWSPPILPYGQFF.

The chain combines TRBV4-2 with TRBJ2-1, with 11 bases lining up with TRBD2. Trimming removed 0 bases from V and 7 bases from J; junction bases left unmatched: 8. The CDR3 is 17 amino acids. The germline V gene encodes CDR1 LGHNA and CDR2 YNFKEQ. The CDR3 here is CASSQDYRASGGNEQFF. The CDR3 nucleotides are TGTGCCAGCAGCCAAGATTATCGGGCTAGCGGGGGGAATGAGCAGTTCTTC.